The rows below give T cell receptor beta chains drawn from one sample of a study of shared clonotypes between healthy human individuals. Method: immunoSEQ multiplex PCR; TCRdb's copy keeps in-frame clones and lacks some. This table holds about 2,200,000 clones, approximately 94% found once. Sequencing was done on a sample of naive CD8+ T cells from PBMCs. The receptors stem from a man aged 18 to 30 in good health. Some clones in this sample may be carry-over from other donors' samples. Both conserved end residues are part of each CDR3. The order of the fields is D gene, V gene, clone size, J gene, CDR3 protein, CDR3 DNA. The D gene is left open where the match is weak. A clone size is listed for some rows: how often the clone was seen (once, few, many), or a class if it is expanded.

TRBD2	TRBV4-1	NA	TRBJ2-7	CASSAHPTSGSYEQYF	TGCGCCAGCAGCGCCCACCCGACTAGCGGGAGCTACGAGCAGTACTTC
NA	TRBV2	NA	TRBJ2-7	CASSEVASQGSEQYF	TGTGCCAGCAGTGAAGTAGCATCACAGGGAAGCGAGCAGTACTTC
NA	TRBV7-9	NA	TRBJ2-3	CASSLLILGGISTDTQYF	TGTGCCAGCAGCTTGCTTATTTTAGGGGGAATCAGCACAGATACGCAGTATTTT
TRBD1	TRBV19	NA	TRBJ2-2	CASSFRGRDTGELFF	TGTGCCAGTAGCTTCAGGGGGCGCGACACCGGGGAGCTGTTTTTT
NA	TRBV19	NA	TRBJ2-7	CASAPGRGSGYEQYF	TGTGCCAGTGCTCCTGGACGGGGTTCAGGGTACGAGCAGTACTTC
TRBD2	TRBV6-5	NA	TRBJ2-7	CASSYGIAGAPYEQYF	TGTGCCAGCAGTTACGGGATAGCGGGAGCCCCCTACGAGCAGTACTTC
NA	TRBV2	few	TRBJ1-2	CASTGNQDYGYTF	TGTGCCAGCACCGGGAACCAAGACTATGGCTACACCTTC
NA	TRBV27	NA	TRBJ2-7	CATRSSPTYEQYF	TGTGCCACCAGGTCGAGCCCGACTTACGAGCAGTACTTC
NA	TRBV28	NA	TRBJ1-5	CASSLWGSNQPQHF	TGTGCCAGCAGTTTATGGGGTAGCAATCAGCCCCAGCATTTT
NA	TRBV4-2	NA	TRBJ1-3	CASSNAEGAGNTIYF	TGTGCCAGCAGCAACGCGGAGGGGGCTGGAAACACCATATATTTT
TRBD1	TRBV27	few	TRBJ2-7	CASSFGTAYEQYF	TGTGCCAGCAGTTTTGGGACAGCCTACGAGCAGTACTTC
NA	TRBV28	NA	TRBJ2-7	CASSLRQSPYEQYF	TGTGCCAGCAGTTTAAGGCAGTCTCCCTACGAGCAGTACTTC
TRBD2	TRBV7-6	once	TRBJ2-5	CASSLGDLSGGETQYF	TGTGCCAGCAGCTTAGGCGACCTTAGCGGGGGGGAGACCCAGTACTTC
NA	TRBV10-1	NA	TRBJ2-7	CASCSGGSYEQYF	TGCGCCAGCTGTAGCGGTGGCTCCTACGAGCAGTACTTC
NA	TRBV4-3	NA	TRBJ1-2	CASSQAYGVNYGYTF	TGCGCCAGCAGCCAAGCTTACGGAGTGAACTATGGCTACACCTTC
NA	TRBV28	NA	TRBJ1-2	CASSLRVAGTTRDGYTF	TGTGCCAGCAGTTTACGCGTTGCGGGAACCACTAGAGATGGCTACACCTTC
TRBD1	TRBV4-3	NA	TRBJ1-5	CASSLRTGREPQHF	TGCGCCAGCAGCCTCCGGACAGGGAGGGAGCCCCAGCATTTT
NA	TRBV4-2	NA	TRBJ2-3	CASSPERGITDTQYF	TGTGCCAGCAGCCCAGAGAGAGGAATCACAGATACGCAGTATTTT
NA	TRBV9	NA	TRBJ2-2	CASSPRQVTGELFF	TGTGCCAGCAGCCCTAGACAGGTCACCGGGGAGCTGTTTTTT
NA	TRBV19	NA	TRBJ1-5	CASTGGVNQPQHF	TGTGCCAGTACCGGGGGGGTGAATCAGCCCCAGCATTTT
NA	TRBV19	NA	TRBJ1-1	CASSIDQGGNTEAFF	TGTGCCAGTAGTATAGATCAGGGCGGGAACACTGAAGCTTTCTTT
TRBD2	TRBV9	NA	TRBJ2-7	CASSAGLASGSSRYEQYF	TGTGCCAGCAGCGCCGGCTTGGCTAGCGGGAGTTCGCGATACGAGCAGTACTTC
TRBD2	TRBV27	NA	TRBJ2-2	CASNSGLAGAGELFF	TGTGCCAGCAACTCGGGACTAGCGGGAGCCGGGGAGCTGTTTTTT
NA	TRBV5-6	NA	TRBJ2-5	CASSLVGGTQYF	TGTGCCAGCAGCTTGGTCGGCGGGACCCAGTACTTC
NA	TRBV27	NA	TRBJ2-1	CASSFAPGSYNEQFF	TGTGCCAGCAGTTTCGCCCCGGGCTCCTACAATGAGCAGTTCTTC
TRBD1	TRBV27	NA	TRBJ1-1	CASRDRGDTEAFF	TGTGCCAGCAGAGACAGGGGGGACACTGAAGCTTTCTTT
NA	TRBV27	NA	TRBJ1-4	CASSPSSGEIIEKLFF	TGTGCCAGCAGTCCCTCTTCAGGGGAAATAATTGAAAAACTGTTTTTT
TRBD1	TRBV7-8	NA	TRBJ2-7	CASSKKDRDRGEQYF	TGTGCCAGCAGCAAGAAGGACCGGGACAGGGGAGAGCAGTACTTC
TRBD2	TRBV7-9	NA	TRBJ2-7	CASSFSGRPRYEQYF	TGTGCCAGCAGCTTTAGCGGGAGGCCACGGTACGAGCAGTACTTC
TRBD1	TRBV14	NA	TRBJ2-7	CASSPLPGTGGYEQYF	TGTGCCAGCAGCCCTTTACCCGGGACAGGAGGCTACGAGCAGTACTTC
TRBD2	TRBV25-1	NA	TRBJ2-1	CASSVAGGNSEQFF	TGTGCCAGCAGTGTTGCGGGAGGTAATAGTGAGCAGTTCTTC